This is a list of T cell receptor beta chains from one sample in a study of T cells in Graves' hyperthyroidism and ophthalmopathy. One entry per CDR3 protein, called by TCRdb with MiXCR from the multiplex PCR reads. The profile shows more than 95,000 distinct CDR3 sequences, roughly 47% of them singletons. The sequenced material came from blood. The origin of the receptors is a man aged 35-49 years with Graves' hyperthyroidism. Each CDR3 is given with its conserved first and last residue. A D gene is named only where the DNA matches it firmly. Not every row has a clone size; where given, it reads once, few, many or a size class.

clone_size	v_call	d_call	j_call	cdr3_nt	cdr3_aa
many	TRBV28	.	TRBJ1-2	TGTGCCAGCAGATATAAGAGGGGCTATGGCTACACCTTC	CASRYKRGYGYTF
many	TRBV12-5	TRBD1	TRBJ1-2	TGTGCTAGTGGTCCAGGGGACAGGCCTTATGGCTACACCTTC	CASGPGDRPYGYTF
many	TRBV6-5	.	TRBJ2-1	TGTGCCAGCAGTTCACTTCTAGGTGCGTACAATGAGCAGTTCTTC	CASSSLLGAYNEQFF
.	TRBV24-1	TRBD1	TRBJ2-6	TGTGTCACCAGCCTGGCAGGGGGCTCTGGGGCCAACGTCCTGACTTTC	CVTSLAGGSGANVLTF
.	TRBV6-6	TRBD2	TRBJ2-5	TGTGCCAGCAGGCCGGGGGGGGCGGAGACCCAGTACTTC	CASRPGGAETQYF
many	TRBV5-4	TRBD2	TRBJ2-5	TGTGCCAGCAGGCGAGGGCGGGGGGGTCAACAAGAGACCCAGTACTTC	CASRRGRGGQQETQYF
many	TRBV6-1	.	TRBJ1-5	TGTGCCAGCAGTGAATGGGCCGGGACATATCAGCCCCAGCATTTT	CASSEWAGTYQPQHF
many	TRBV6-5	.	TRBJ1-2	TGTGCCAGCAGTTACACAGGGTCTAATAACTATGGCTACACCTTC	CASSYTGSNNYGYTF
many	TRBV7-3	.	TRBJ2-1	TGTGCCAGCAGCTTAGCGAGGAGCTCCTACAATGAGCAGTTCTTC	CASSLARSSYNEQFF
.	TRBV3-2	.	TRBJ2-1	TGTGCCAGCAGCCAAGAAGTGGGATCCGACAATGAGCAGTTCTTC	CASSQEVGSDNEQFF
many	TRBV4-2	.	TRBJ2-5	TGTGCCAGCAGCCAAGAAGGGGGGGGGCAAGAGACCCAGTACTTC	CASSQEGGGQETQYF
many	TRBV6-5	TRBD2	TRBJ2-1	TGTGCCAGCAGCAAAGGGACTAGCGGGATTTCGGAGTTCTTC	CASSKGTSGISEFF
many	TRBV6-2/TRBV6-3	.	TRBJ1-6	TGTGCCAGCAACTTCGCCCCACGGGATTCACCCCTCCACTTT	CASNFAPRDSPLHF
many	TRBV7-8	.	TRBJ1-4	TGTGCCAGCAGCTTAACGCAGACGTCCGGGGGCGAAAAACTGTTTTTT	CASSLTQTSGGEKLFF
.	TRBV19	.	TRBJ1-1	TGTGCCAGTAGTATATGGAGCAGAAACGCTGAAGCTTTCTTC	CASSIWSRNAEAFF
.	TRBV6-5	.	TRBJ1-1	TGTGCCAGCAGTGACGGGGGCCCCAACACTGAAGCTTTCTTT	CASSDGGPNTEAFF
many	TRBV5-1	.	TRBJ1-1	TGCGCCAGCAGCTTCGTTAACACTGAAGCTTTCTTT	CASSFVNTEAFF
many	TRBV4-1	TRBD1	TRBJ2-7	TGCGCCAGCAGCCAAGGCTCCCCCTGGGACAGCGCCTACGAGCAGTACTTC	CASSQGSPWDSAYEQYF
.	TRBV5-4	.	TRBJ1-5	TGTGCCAGCAGCCAAGAGGCCGCGCCCCAGCATTTT	CASSQEAAPQHF
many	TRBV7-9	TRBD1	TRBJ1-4	TGTGCCAGCAGCTTAGCAGGACAGGGCCGCAATGAAAAACTGTTTTTT	CASSLAGQGRNEKLFF
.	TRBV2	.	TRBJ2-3	TGTGCCAGCAGTGGGACCACAGATACGCAGTATTTT	CASSGTTDTQYF
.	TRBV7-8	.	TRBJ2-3	TGTGCCGGCGCGTCTAGGGGACGCGGAACGCAGTATTTT	CAGASRGRGTQYF
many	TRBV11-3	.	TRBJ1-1	TGTGCCAGCAGCTCCCACCCCGGTACTGAAGCTTTCTTT	CASSSHPGTEAFF
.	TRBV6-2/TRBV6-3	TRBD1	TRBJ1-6	TGTGCCAGCAGTTATCTGACAGGGGCGAGGAATTCACCCCTCCACTTT	CASSYLTGARNSPLHF
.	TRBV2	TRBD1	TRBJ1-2	TGTGCCGGCAGGCGGACAGGGCAACCAGGCTACACCTTC	CAGRRTGQPGYTF
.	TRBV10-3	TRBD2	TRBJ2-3	TGTGTCATCAGTGGAGGGGCTAGCGGCCTCACAGATACGCAGTACTTT	CVISGGASGLTDTQYF
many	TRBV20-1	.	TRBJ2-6	TGCAGTGCCGCGGACGGATCATCTGGGGCCAACGTCCTGACTTTC	CSAADGSSGANVLTF
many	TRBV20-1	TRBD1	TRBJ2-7	TGCAGTGCTACGGGACAGTCATCCTCCTACGAGCAGTACTTC	CSATGQSSSYEQYF
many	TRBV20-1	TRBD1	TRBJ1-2	TGCAGTGCGACCGGGACAGAGTATGGCTACACCTTC	CSATGTEYGYTF
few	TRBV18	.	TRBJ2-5	TGTGCCAGCTCAACCCTCCAAGAGACCCAGTACTTC	CASSTLQETQYF
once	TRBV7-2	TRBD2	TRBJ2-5	TGTGCCAGGGGGACTAGCGGGAGGAATCTCGAGACCCAGTACTTC	CARGTSGRNLETQYF
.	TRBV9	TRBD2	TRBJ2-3	TGTGCCAGCAGTTTCCTGCGGGGGACAGATACGCAGTATTTT	CASSFLRGTDTQYF
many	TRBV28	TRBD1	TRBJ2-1	TGTGCCAGCAGTTTCCAGGGGGATGAGCAGTTCTTC	CASSFQGDEQFF
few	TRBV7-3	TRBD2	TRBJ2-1	TGTGCCAGCAGCCTGGGACTAGCGGGAGGTAGCTCCTACAATGAGCAGTTCTTC	CASSLGLAGGSSYNEQFF
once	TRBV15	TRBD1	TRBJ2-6	TGTGCCACCAGCAGACAGGGGGCTTGGACTGAAGCTTTC	CATSRQGAWTEAF
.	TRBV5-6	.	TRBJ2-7	TGTGCCAGCAGCTTGGATGGGGACGAGCAGTACTTC	CASSLDGDEQYF
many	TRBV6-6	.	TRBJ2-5	TGTGCCAGCAGTTACGAGAGGGGCGAAGAGACCCAGTACTTC	CASSYERGEETQYF
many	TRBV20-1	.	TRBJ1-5	TGCAGTGCTACCACATTCCCGCATCAGCCCCAGCATTTT	CSATTFPHQPQHF
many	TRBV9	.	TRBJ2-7	TGTGCCAGCAGCGTAGGGGTGGGGTCCTACGAGCAGTACTTC	CASSVGVGSYEQYF
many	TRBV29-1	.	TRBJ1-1	TGCAGCGTTGAAGAGGCTCAGAACACTGAAGCTTTCTTT	CSVEEAQNTEAFF
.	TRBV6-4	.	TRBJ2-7	TGTGCCAGCAGTGACACGAACACCGGGGTCGAGCAGTACTTC	CASSDTNTGVEQYF
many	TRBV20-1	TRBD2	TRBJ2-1	TGCAGTGCCGACCCTAGCGGGAGGACGAATGAGCAGTTCTTC	CSADPSGRTNEQFF
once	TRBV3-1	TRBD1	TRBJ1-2	TGTGCCAGCAGCCAGAGGGACAGGGGACGGTTACGCTATGGCAACACCTTC	CASSQRDRGRLRYGNTF
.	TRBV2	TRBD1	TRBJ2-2	TGTGCCAGCAGTTATGACAGGGGATTCACCGGGGAGCTGTTTTTT	CASSYDRGFTGELFF
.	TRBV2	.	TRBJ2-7	TGTGCCAGCACGGGAGCGGAGGGGTTACACGGGCAGTACTTC	CASTGAEGLHGQYF
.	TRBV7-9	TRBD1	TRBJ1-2	TGTGCCAGCATTAGTTCCGGGACAGGAGCCAACTATGGCTACACCTTC	CASISSGTGANYGYTF
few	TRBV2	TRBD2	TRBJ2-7	TGTGCCAGCAGTCCCCTGGCGGGAGGGCCATACGAGCAGTACTTC	CASSPLAGGPYEQYF
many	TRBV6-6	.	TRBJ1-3	TGTGCCAGCAGTCCCAGGGTACAGACAAACACCATATATTTT	CASSPRVQTNTIYF
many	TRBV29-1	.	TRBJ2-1	TGCAGCGTTGAAGAGGTTGGGGAGCAGTTCTTC	CSVEEVGEQFF
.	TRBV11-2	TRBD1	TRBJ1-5	TGTGCCAGCAGCTCAGGGGACAGGTGGCAACCGCCCCAGCATTTT	CASSSGDRWQPPQHF
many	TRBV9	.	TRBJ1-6	TGTGCCAGCAGCAGCTCAGGGGAGAATTCACCCCTCCACTTT	CASSSSGENSPLHF
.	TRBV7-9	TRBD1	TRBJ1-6	TGTGCCAGCAGCGAGGACAGGGAAGGTTCACCCCTCCACTTT	CASSEDREGSPLHF
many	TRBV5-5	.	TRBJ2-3	TGTGCCAGCAGCTTGGTGGCTAATGGTCCAGATACGCAGTATTTT	CASSLVANGPDTQYF
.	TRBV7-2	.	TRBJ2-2	TGTACCAGCAGACCCCGGGGCCGAACGAACACCGGGGAGCCGTTTTTT	CTSRPRGRTNTGEPFF